The clone carrying this T cell receptor (beta chain) was seen only once. Its antigen is undetermined. Sequencing used cDNA as its template, made by extracting RNA and reverse transcribing it. The repertoire was sequenced with immunoSEQ multiplex PCR; TCRdb's copy has only in-frame clones and lacks some. The sample consists of about 210,000 clones, around 66% of them appearing once. The data were taken from a study of CD8+ T cells in alopecia areata. Across the study: The tofacitinib course ran for 6 to 18 months and was followed by 6 months off drug.

Deletions cut 0 bases from V and 6 bases from J, with 14 bases between. CDR3 length: 15 residues. Germline CDR1 and CDR2: GTSNPN and SVGIG (reference sequence). Treatment of the sample: oral pan-JAK inhibitor, 5-10 mg twice daily. Samples from alopecia areata patients were lesional scalp punch biopsies and peripheral blood. Study-wide points: Uncertain still, given a single nonresponder, is whether baseline CD8+ expansion links to response.

The chain links TRBV30 to TRBJ2-2; D is perhaps TRBD1 (5 bases). The TCR comes from a human donor with alopecia areata. Source: CD4+ T cells sorted from blood, taken at week 44, from a patient treated with tofacitinib. CDR3 residues: CAWSVRQIGAGELFF. The CDR3 nucleotides read TGTGCCTGGAGTGTCCGACAGATCGGAGCCGGGGAGCTGTTTTTT.